This entry is about one T cell receptor beta chain. Trimming took 5 bases from V and 3 from J, leaving 16 bases between them. Germline CDR1 reads MNHNS; CDR2 reads SASEGT. This CDR3 is built from 15 residues. This specimen comes from a study of response to subunit inactivated influenza vaccine. TCRdb itself ran the RT-PCR reads through MiXCR, one entry per CDR3 protein. Here the sample spans about half a million distinct CDR3 sequences, under 9% being singletons. Sequences were derived from PBMCs from blood, sampled less than 30 months after vaccination. This clonotype originated in a man aged 50-75 years who received an inactivated influenza vaccine. The chain is built from TRBV6-1 and TRBJ1-1; D remains ambiguous. CDR3 sequence: CASSTHTWIDTEAFF. CDR3 bases: TGTGCCAGCAGTACACACACATGGATAGACACTGAAGCTTTCTTT.